This T cell receptor beta chain derives from a study of vaccination and CD4 T cells after COVID-19. The CDR3 covers 13 residues. The ends were cut back, 3 bases at V and 5 bases at J, with 10 bases in the middle. The germline V gene has CDR1 MNHEY and CDR2 SMNVEV (reference sequence). With the Oncomine TCR Beta short-read assay, DNA from cultured CD4+ T cells was sequenced. TCRdb passed the PCR reads through MiXCR, listing each CDR3 protein once. The table includes approximately 18,000 distinct CDR3 sequences, approximately 45% detected once. Time point described: late sampling 161 to 241 days after vaccination in a few convalescent patients. Regarding treatment: roughly ten-day PBMC culture with coronavirus spike peptide pools or control peptides (ViraFEST assay). Concerning this clonotype itself: Its antigen is undetermined.

This chain connects TRBV27 to TRBJ1-2; D not resolved. The starting material was CD4+ T cells from blood, cultured in vitro, obtained about 7 months after SARS-CoV-2 vaccination. The sequence derives from a human donor who had recovered from COVID-19. The CDR3 is CASSFRGFYGYTF. DNA for the CDR3: TGTGCCAGCAGTTTCAGAGGGTTTTATGGCTACACCTTC.